The present entry profiles one TCR beta chain with its context. This clone was observed a few times. The antigen it recognizes is unknown. No much larger clonotype is one base removed from it; base qualities were not supplied. TCRbeta CDR3 regions were amplified from genomic DNA by means of the immunoSEQ Assay, a bias-controlled multiplex PCR. Regarding the original processing steps: Within the assay, amplification of reference gene primers was used to estimate how many nucleated cells each sample contained. To quantify the absolute abundance of each unique TCRbeta CDR3 rearrangement, sequence reads were collapsed and filtered. Productive Simpson clonality was computed per sample as the square root of Simpson's diversity index over productive rearrangements. TCRdb retrieved this table from immuneACCESS and kept in-frame rearrangements only. Not all clones are present; in checked studies, unresolved V genes account for under half, and no reason is known for the remainder. The V and J calls and the clone size are those of that table, but D and trimming were determined from the DNA. The sample has a few hundred thousand clones on record, 89% of them singletons. The ten most abundant clones make up roughly 2.1% of the sample.

Each collaborating institution followed its own protocols to collect whole blood in K2EDTA tubes. For TCRbeta analysis, collaborators shipped samples in one of three forms: frozen whole blood, isolated PBMCs, or DNA extracted from either of those sample types. These data are taken from a study of blood T cell repertoires in COVID-19 (dated by TCRdb to the early 2020s). Study-level background: Samples from collaborators originated in the United States, Italy and Spain and spanned both the acute and convalescent phases of COVID-19. The prospective study material was composed of cDNA or gDNA derived from T cells, B-cell-depleted T cells, or PBMCs. Subjects who had been exposed to COVID-19, were actively infected with it, or had recovered from it provided the deeply sampled blood TCRbeta repertoires that made up the dataset. A freely available public database, intended as a resource for researchers studying the immune response to SARS-CoV-2, is where the repertoires were released. The samples were drawn from two sources: the first 160 participants of the ongoing ImmuneRACE study, and 1,000 to 1,500 subjects contributed by 6 global collaborators. Sample metadata almost always included a de-identified subject ID, COVID-19 status, age in years and sex. Where available, HLA class I and class II types were taken from metadata supplied by the sample provider and were not determined by assay-based typing.

Overall study outcomes, separate from this receptor: The quantity of clinical and demographic metadata differed by source and by participant and was supplied without curation.

The clonotype comes from a man aged 50 or older with acute or convalescent COVID-19. Specimen: peripheral blood.

This receptor has the CDR3 CAWSVDRGQPQHF. The DNA reads as follows: TGTGCCTGGAGTGTGGACAGGGGCCAGCCCCAGCATTTT. Here the chain combines TRBV30 and TRBJ1-5, and 9 junction bases match TRBD1. The CDR3 numbers 13 residues from cysteine through phenylalanine. Only CDR3 DNA is held: 39 bases, read in frame from base 1. The CDR1 and CDR2 encoded by the germline V gene (reference sequence) are GTSNPN and SVGIG. After removal of 0 bases from V and 7 bases from J, the junction retains 1 base not matched to a gene.